The present T cell receptor beta chain was sequenced within a study of shared clonotypes between healthy human individuals. Regarding the study as a whole: Compared with clonotypes that all four donors shared, non-shared clonotypes had lower generation probabilities. In having few donors, the study represented limited genetic and exposure-history diversity. Blood was the only sampled material, and tissue repertoires likely differ.

The CDR3 extends over 10 amino acids. V dropped 5 bases and J dropped 10 bases, with 9 bases sitting between them. The V gene's germline CDR1 is DFQATT and CDR2 SNEGSKA (reference sequence). This clone was seen just once. The antigen is unknown. Other nucleotide sequences in the sample specify the same CDR3. Produced via immunoSEQ multiplex PCR; TCRdb's table is partial and in-frame only. Of approximately 2.4 million clones listed, almost 96% are singletons. This TCR came from a man between 18 and 29 years old in good health. The chain recombines TRBV20-1 with TRBJ2-1; D may be TRBD2 (6 bases). The sequencing input was naive CD4+ T cells sorted from blood. Subset given: CD45RA+ positively selected. DNA for the CDR3: TGCAGTGCTCTCCGGGGGGAGCAGTTCTTC. Its translation is CSALRGEQFF.